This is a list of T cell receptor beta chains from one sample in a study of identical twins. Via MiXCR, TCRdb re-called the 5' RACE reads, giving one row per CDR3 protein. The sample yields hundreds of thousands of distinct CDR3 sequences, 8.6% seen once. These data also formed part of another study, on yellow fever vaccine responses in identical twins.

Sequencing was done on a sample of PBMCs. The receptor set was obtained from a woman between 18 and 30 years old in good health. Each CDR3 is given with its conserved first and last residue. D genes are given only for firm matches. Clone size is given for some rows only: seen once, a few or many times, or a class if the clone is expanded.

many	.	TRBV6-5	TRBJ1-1	TGTGCCAGCAGTTACTCTAAGGACAGCCCCTACCCCGCTTTCTTT	CASSYSKDSPYPAFF
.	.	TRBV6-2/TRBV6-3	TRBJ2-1	TGTGCCAGCAGACAGACAGCCTACAATGAGCAGTTCTTC	CASRQTAYNEQFF
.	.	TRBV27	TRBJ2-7	TGTGCCAGCAGCGATCTAGTTTCCCCCTACGAGCAGTACTTC	CASSDLVSPYEQYF
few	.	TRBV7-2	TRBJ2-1	TGTGCCAGCAGCCCGGACGGCCTTTACTACAATGAGCAGTTCTTC	CASSPDGLYYNEQFF
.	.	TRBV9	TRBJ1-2	TGTGCCAGCAGCGCCCCAAAAGGGGAAGTTGACGACTATGGCTACACCTTC	CASSAPKGEVDDYGYTF
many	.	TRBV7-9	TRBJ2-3	TGTGCCAGCAGCCCCAGGGGTCTGGGGAGAGATACGCAGTATTTT	CASSPRGLGRDTQYF
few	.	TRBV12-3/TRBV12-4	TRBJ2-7	TGTGCCAGCAGCGAAAGCAAACGACCGAAAGACAAGGTGAGCTCCTACGAGCAGTACTTC	CASSESKRPKDKVSSYEQYF
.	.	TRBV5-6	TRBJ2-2	TGTGCCAGCAGCTTCCGACAGAGCAACACCGGGGAGCTGTTTTTT	CASSFRQSNTGELFF
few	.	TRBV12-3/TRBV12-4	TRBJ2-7	TGTGCCAGCAGTCCTGGGACCCTCAACGAGCAGTACTTC	CASSPGTLNEQYF
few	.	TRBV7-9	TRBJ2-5	TGTGCCAGCAGCTTAGCGGCCCACGGAGAGACCCAGTACTTC	CASSLAAHGETQYF
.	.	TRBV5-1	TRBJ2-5	TGCGCCAGCAGCCCCTTTGGGACTGGGGCCCGCCAAGAGACCCAGTACTTC	CASSPFGTGARQETQYF
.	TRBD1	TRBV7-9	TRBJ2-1	TGTGCCAGCAGCCACCACCTGACAGGGCCCTACAATGAGCAGTTCTTC	CASSHHLTGPYNEQFF
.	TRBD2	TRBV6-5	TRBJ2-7	TGTGCCAGCAGTTTCACGACGGGGGGATACGAGCAGTACTTC	CASSFTTGGYEQYF
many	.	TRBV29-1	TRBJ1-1	TGCAGCGCGATTGCGACAAGCACCACTGAAGCTTTCTTT	CSAIATSTTEAFF
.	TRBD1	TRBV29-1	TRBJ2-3	TGCAGCGAGCGACAGGGGGGCACAGATACGCAGTATTTT	CSERQGGTDTQYF
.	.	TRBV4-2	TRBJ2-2	TGTGCCAGCAGCCAAGTGTCACTGGCCGCGAACACCGGGGAGCTGTTTTTT	CASSQVSLAANTGELFF
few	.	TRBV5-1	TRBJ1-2	TGCGCCAGCAGCTTGGCAGAGGGTGGCTACACCTTC	CASSLAEGGYTF
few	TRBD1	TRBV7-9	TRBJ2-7	TGTGCCAGCAGCCGACCCGGGACAGGTTACGAGCAGTACTTC	CASSRPGTGYEQYF
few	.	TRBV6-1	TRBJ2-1	TGTGCCAGCAGCTCCTACGGCAGGGAGAGCGATGAGCAGTTCTTC	CASSSYGRESDEQFF
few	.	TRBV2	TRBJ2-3	TGTGCCAGCAGTGCGCAGACAGATACGCAGTATTTT	CASSAQTDTQYF
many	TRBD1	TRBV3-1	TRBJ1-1	TGTGCCAGCAGCCCAACAGGGGTTCTTCGGAACACTGAAGCTTTCTTT	CASSPTGVLRNTEAFF
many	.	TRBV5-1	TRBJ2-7	TGCGCCAGCAGCTTGGCAGGCCGTCCCTACGAGCAGTACTTC	CASSLAGRPYEQYF
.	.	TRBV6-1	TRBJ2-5	TGTGCCAGCAGTAGGACAGACCGTTTAGGGGAGACCCAGTACTTC	CASSRTDRLGETQYF
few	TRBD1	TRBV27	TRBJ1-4	TGTGCCAGCAGTCCTGGGACAGGGAGGAATGAAAAACTGTTTTTT	CASSPGTGRNEKLFF
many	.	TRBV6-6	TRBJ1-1	TGTGCCAGCTGCTCCACAGCGAACACTGAAGCTTTCTTT	CASCSTANTEAFF
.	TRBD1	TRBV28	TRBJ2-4	TGTGCCAGCAGTTTGATGGACAGGTTAACAGCCAAAAACATTCAGTACTTC	CASSLMDRLTAKNIQYF
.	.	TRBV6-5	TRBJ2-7	TGTGCCAGCAGTTACCCACTCCTGCATGGGGCAACCTACGAGCAGTACTTC	CASSYPLLHGATYEQYF
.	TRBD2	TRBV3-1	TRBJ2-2	TGTGCCAGCAGCCAAGTAGCGGGGGCCATCACCGGGGAGCTGTTTTTT	CASSQVAGAITGELFF
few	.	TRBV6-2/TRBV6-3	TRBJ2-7	TGTGCCAGCAGTTACGTGTTAACGGGAGACGGCTACGAGCAGTACTTC	CASSYVLTGDGYEQYF
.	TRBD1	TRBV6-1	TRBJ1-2	TGTGCCAGCAGTCCCCTAGACAGGGGCGTCAACTATGGCTACACCTTC	CASSPLDRGVNYGYTF
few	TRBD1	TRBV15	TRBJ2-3	TGTGCCACCAGCAGAGATAGGGGACAGGGGGCGGTCCACACAGATACGCAGTATTTT	CATSRDRGQGAVHTDTQYF
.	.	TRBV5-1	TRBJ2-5	TGCGCCAGCTCGGACAACCTCCAAGAGACCCAGTACTTC	CASSDNLQETQYF
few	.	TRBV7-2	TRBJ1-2	TGTGCCAGCAGCTCAGAGCCCTTGCGGGACTATGGCTACACCTTC	CASSSEPLRDYGYTF
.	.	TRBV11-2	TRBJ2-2	TGTGCCAGCAGCTTAAGGGGCCCTTACACCGGGGAGCTGTTTTTT	CASSLRGPYTGELFF
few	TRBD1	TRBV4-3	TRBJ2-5	TGCGCCAGCAGCCATGACTGGGACAGGCAAGAGACCCAGTACTTC	CASSHDWDRQETQYF
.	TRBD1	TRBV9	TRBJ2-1	TGTGCCAGCAGCGTAGATTCAGGGGGCAATGAGCAGTTCTTC	CASSVDSGGNEQFF
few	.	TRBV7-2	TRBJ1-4	TGTGCCAGCAGCTTAAAGGGAGGGGAGGAAAAACTGTTTTTT	CASSLKGGEEKLFF
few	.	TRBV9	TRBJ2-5	TGTGCCAGCAGCGTAGCAGGGGGGAGCCAAGAGACCCAGTACTTC	CASSVAGGSQETQYF
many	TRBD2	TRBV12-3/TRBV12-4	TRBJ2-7	TGTGCCAGCAAAGAGACCGGGACTAGCGGGAAGTACGAGCAGTACTTC	CASKETGTSGKYEQYF
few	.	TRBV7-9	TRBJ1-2	TGTGCCAGCAGCCGCCGAGGCTATGGCTACACCTTC	CASSRRGYGYTF
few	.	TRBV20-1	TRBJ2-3	TGCAGCCCCTATACAGATACGCAGTATTTT	CSPYTDTQYF
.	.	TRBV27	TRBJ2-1	TGTGCCAGCAGCCGCCCCACACAGATACAGTTCTTC	CASSRPTQIQFF
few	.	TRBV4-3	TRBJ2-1	TGCGCCAGCAGCCCGCGGGGGTACAAACAGGGCAATGAGCAGTTCTTC	CASSPRGYKQGNEQFF
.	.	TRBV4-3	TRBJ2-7	TGCGCCAGCAGCCAAGATTTACAGGCCCTCTACGAGCAGTACTTC	CASSQDLQALYEQYF
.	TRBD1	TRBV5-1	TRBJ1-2	TGCGCCAGCACACAAGGGACAGGTGGCTACACCTTC	CASTQGTGGYTF
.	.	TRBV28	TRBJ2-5	TGTGCCAGCAGTTTCACCAGAATCCAACGCGAGACCCAGTACTTC	CASSFTRIQRETQYF
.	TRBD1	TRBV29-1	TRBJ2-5	TGCAGCGTTGAACCCGACAGGGGCGAGACCCAGTACTTC	CSVEPDRGETQYF
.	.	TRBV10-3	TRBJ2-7	TGTGCCATCACGACTGAGGGGGGCGACGAGCAGTACTTC	CAITTEGGDEQYF
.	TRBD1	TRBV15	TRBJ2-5	TGTGCCACCAGCTTACGACAGGGCCTGGGGGAGACCCAGTACTTC	CATSLRQGLGETQYF
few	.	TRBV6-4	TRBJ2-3	TGTGCCAGCAGAGACCACGGGGGGCCTGGTCCATCTAGCACAGATACGCAGTATTTT	CASRDHGGPGPSSTDTQYF
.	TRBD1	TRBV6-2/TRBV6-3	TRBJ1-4	TGTGCCAGCAGACGATCGGGACAGAGTAATGAAAAACTGTTTTTT	CASRRSGQSNEKLFF